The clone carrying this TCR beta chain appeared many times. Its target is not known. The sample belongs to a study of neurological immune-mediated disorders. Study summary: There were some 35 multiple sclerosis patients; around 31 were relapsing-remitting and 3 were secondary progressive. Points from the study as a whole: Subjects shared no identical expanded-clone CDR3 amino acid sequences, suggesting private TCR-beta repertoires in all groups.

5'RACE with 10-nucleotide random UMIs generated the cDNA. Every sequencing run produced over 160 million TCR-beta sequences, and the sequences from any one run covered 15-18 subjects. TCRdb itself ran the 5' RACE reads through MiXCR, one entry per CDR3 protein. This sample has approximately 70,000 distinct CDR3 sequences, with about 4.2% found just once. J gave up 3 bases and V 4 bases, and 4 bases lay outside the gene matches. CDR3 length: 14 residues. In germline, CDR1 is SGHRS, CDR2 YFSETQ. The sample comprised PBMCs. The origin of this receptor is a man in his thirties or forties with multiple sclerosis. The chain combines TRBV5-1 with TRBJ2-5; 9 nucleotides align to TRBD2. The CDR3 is CASSRGTSKETQYF. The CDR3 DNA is TGCGCCAGCAGCCGCGGGACTAGCAAAGAGACCCAGTACTTC.